Listed below are T cell receptor beta chains from one sample, sequenced in a study of PD-1 blockade in classical Hodgkin lymphoma. The repertoire was sequenced with immunoSEQ multiplex PCR; TCRdb's copy has only in-frame clones and lacks some. The sample has about 92,000 clones; under 85% are singletons. The sample in question was peripheral blood mononuclear cells (PBMCs), obtained before the fourth cycle of nivolumab. The receptors were gathered from a human donor with classical Hodgkin lymphoma. The CDR3 runs from the conserved cysteine through the conserved F or W.

TRBV19 | CASSIGPGGPAISEQFF
TRBV5-4 | CASSLKRMNTGELFF
TRBV28 | CASSPTLAKQPQHF
TRBV6-5 | CASSPGAEYGYTF
TRBV7-2 | CASSLDPGELFF
TRBV7-9 | CASSFTGELFF
TRBV10-3 | CAISYLESEKLFF
TRBV30 | CAWSLYGTATGELFF
TRBV10-3 | CAITKDRDGGYTF
TRBV9 | CASSGIGDTGELFF